This TCR beta chain was observed in a study of shared clonotypes between healthy human individuals (TCRdb year 2020). Regarding the study in general: The cohort comprised a couple of women and three men aged 18 to 49 years. For each donor, CD4 naive and CD4 memory were each given three plates, CD8 naive was given two plates, and CD8 memory was given one plate. To estimate repertoire size and how much clonotypes are shared between individuals, the study performed deep sequencing of blood TCR repertoires from roughly five healthy adults. Libraries were prepared and TCR repertoires were sequenced by different laboratories using diverse techniques, in order to increase sequencing depth and limit assay-specific biases. Between about 0.85 and 9.5 billion PBMCs per donor were obtained by leukapheresis. Findings and caveats that apply to the study as a whole: Estimated clonotype richness was generally larger for naive than for memory subsets. Based on pairwise subsampling, the degree of clonotype sharing among donors was expected to be affected by sequencing depth. Sampling was restricted to blood, and TCR repertoires in tissues likely differ from the TCR repertoires found in blood. Even with the large sequencing depth, rarefaction of the sorted-subset datasets indicated that sequencing was incomplete. Across a handful of donors, around 5% of naive CD4, more than 3% of naive CD8, around 2.5% of memory CD4, and over 0.35% of memory CD8 clonotypes were shared. Compared with non-shared clonotypes, clonotypes shared by all four sorted-subset donors had higher generation probabilities. Because the study included only a small number of donors, the genetic and exposure-history diversity represented was limited.

CD8 naive samples consisted of CD45RO-negative cells that were positively selected for CCR7, yielding a CD45RA+CCR7+ population without TemRA cells. The donors were healthy, HIV-negative adults with no recently reported acute infections or vaccinations. Every donor was a Caucasian adult living in Nashville, Tennessee, USA. After blood collection by leukapheresis, PBMCs were isolated using Ficoll-Histopaque density gradient centrifugation and then cryopreserved in the vapor phase of liquid nitrogen. Analytical flow cytometry was used to check the purity and quantity of every magnetically sorted T cell population. Genomic DNA was isolated from each sorted fraction and quantified by UV absorbance on a Nanodrop 2000c. Taken from the germline V gene, the CDR1 and CDR2 loops are SGHDN and FVKESK. V is cut back by 4 bases and J by 7 bases, with 12 bases in the junction unmatched. Reading from cysteine to phenylalanine, the CDR3 counts 15 amino acids. The retained sequence is limited to the CDR3, 45 bases, with the frame set at the first base.

Using the deep immunoSEQ assay, multiplex PCR amplified TCR CDR3 regions from genomic DNA. Extracted genomic DNA from each cell subset was distributed evenly across all wells of several immunoSEQ 96-well plates, and each plate was treated as a replicate. For sorted subsets, each replicate PCR was loaded with about 0.2 ug genomic DNA, equivalent to 32,000 or so T cell genomes. Purified libraries were measured with a Qubit 3.0 fluorometer, size-checked on a Bioanalyzer 2100, and measured again with the KAPA Library Quantification kit. Every immunoSEQ 96-well plate was sequenced on a separate single-read 150-cycle Illumina NextSeq 550 flow cell. Per the authors' processing: The immunoSEQ output contained only junctional sequences without quality scores, so filtering could not match that applied to full-length reads. Sequences were annotated with PyIR, a Python wrapper for IgBLAST v1.9, using IMGT germline references to assign V/J genes and CDR3. Reads were removed for weak V/J assignments (E-value above 1e-6), missing CDR3, stop codons, out-of-frame junctions, or ambiguous translated residues. V3J clonotypes were defined as sequences sharing an identical inferred V gene, J gene, and CDR3 amino acid sequence. Percentage overlap between repertoires was calculated by dividing the number of shared unique clonotypes by the size of the smaller repertoire. Three approaches were used to assess repertoire richness: RTK rarefaction, the Chao1 estimator, and Recon v2.1 estimates of unobserved clonotypes. OLGA was used to compute generation probabilities for all TCRbeta clonotypes that the gDNA method yielded from a handful of donors. Here the immuneACCESS table is served through TCRdb, limited to in-frame sequences with V and J called. Missing clones are a known gap in these copies; in checked studies unresolved V genes cover under half, and the rest lacks a known reason. The D gene and trimming were derived from the DNA, and the V and J assignments and clone size from that table. Present in this sample are roughly 890,000 clones, around 92% of which were seen just once. Around 24% of the sample is held by the ten biggest clonotypes.

About this clone: Its target antigen remains unknown. No base qualities exist here, and no much larger clone lies one base off it.

The TCR comes from a young man in good health. The specimen sequenced was naive CD8+ T cells sorted from blood. Sample cell subset or site, as interpreted from the label and publication: CD45RA+CCR7+. The V and J segments used are TRBV14 and TRBJ2-7; a stretch of 8 junction bases matches TRBD1. DNA sequence: TGTGCCAGCAGCCCAAGACAGGGGAATTCGGCGGAGCAGTACTTC. This translates into CASSPRQGNSAEQYF.